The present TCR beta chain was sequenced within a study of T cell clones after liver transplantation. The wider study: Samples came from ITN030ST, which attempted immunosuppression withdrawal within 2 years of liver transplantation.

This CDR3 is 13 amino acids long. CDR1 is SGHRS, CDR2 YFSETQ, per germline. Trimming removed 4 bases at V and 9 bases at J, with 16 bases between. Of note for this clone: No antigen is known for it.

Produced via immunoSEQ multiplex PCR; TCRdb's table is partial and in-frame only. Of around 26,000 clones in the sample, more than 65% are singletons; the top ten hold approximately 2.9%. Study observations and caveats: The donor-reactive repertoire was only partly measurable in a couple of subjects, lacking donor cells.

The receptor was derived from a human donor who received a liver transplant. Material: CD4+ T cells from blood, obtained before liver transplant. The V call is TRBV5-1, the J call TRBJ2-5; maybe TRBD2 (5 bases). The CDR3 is CASSPDSGGPQYF. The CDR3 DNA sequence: TGCGCCAGCAGCCCCGATTCCGGCGGGCCCCAGTACTTC.